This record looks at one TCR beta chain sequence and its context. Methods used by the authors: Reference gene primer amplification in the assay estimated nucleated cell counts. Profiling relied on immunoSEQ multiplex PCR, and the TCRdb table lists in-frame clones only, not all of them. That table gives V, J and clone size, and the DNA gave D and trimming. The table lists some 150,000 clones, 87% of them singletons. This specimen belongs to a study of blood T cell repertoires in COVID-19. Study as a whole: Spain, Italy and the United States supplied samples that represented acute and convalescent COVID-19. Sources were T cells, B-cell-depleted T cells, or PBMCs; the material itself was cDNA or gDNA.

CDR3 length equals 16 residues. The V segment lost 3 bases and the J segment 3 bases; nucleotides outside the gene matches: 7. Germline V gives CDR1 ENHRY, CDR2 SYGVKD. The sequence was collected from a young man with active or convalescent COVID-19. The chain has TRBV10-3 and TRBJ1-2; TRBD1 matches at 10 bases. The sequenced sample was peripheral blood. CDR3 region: CAISDASGTGDYGYTF. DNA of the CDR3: TGTGCCATCAGTGACGCGTCTGGGACAGGGGACTATGGCTACACCTTC.